A single sample is the source of the 10 T cell receptor beta chains below, sequenced in a study of blood T cell repertoires in COVID-19. Clones were read by immunoSEQ multiplex PCR, and TCRdb kept only the in-frame ones, dropping some. Of over 300,000 clones listed, about 88% are singletons. What was sequenced was PBMCs or T cells enriched from blood (not recorded which). The receptors here all came from a woman in her 40s who had recovered from COVID-19.

The chain recombines TRBV6-5 with TRBJ1-5; 9 bases match TRBD1. CDR1 and CDR2 from the germline V gene are MNHEY and SVGAGI. CDR3 length: 15 residues. V shed 6 bases and J 3 bases; nucleotides not matched to a gene: 6. The CDR3: CASSAGTGFNQPQHF. CDR3 nucleotides: TGTGCCAGCAGCGCCGGGACAGGGTTCAATCAGCCCCAGCATTTT.

The chain carries TRBV5-4 and TRBJ1-1; possibly TRBD1 for D (5 bases). CDR1 is SGHNT, CDR2 YYREEE, per germline (reference sequence). The V gene lost 3 bases and the J gene lost 3 bases, with 12 bases spanning the gap. The CDR3 runs 14 residues. The CDR3 DNA is TGTGCCAGCAGCTCGCCGGGGGTGGACACTGAAGCTTTCTTT. Translated, it gives CASSSPGVDTEAFF.

This clone was counted a few times. The chain uses TRBV7-3 and TRBJ2-5; TRBD2 is a possible D gene (6 bases). Germline V gives CDR1 SGHTA, CDR2 FQGTGA. V dropped 5 bases and J dropped 0 bases, with 7 bases sitting between them. There are 13 residues in the CDR3. The CDR3 here is CASSRGYQETQYF. DNA for the CDR3: TGTGCCAGCAGCCGGGGGTACCAAGAGACCCAGTACTTC.

The chain is built from TRBV5-6 and TRBJ1-5; TRBD1 matches 8 bases. The germline CDR1 and CDR2 sequences are SGHDT and YYEEEE. This CDR3 comprises 13 residues. V lost 4 bases, J lost 6 bases, and 3 bases stayed unmatched. CDR3 region: CASSGGTGQPQHF. The CDR3 DNA follows: TGTGCCAGCAGCGGCGGGACAGGTCAGCCCCAGCATTTT.

The chain combines TRBV5-4 with TRBJ2-2, with 8 positions matching TRBD2. The CDR3 is 16 residues long. Trimming removed 3 bases from V and 6 bases from J; junction bases left unmatched: 10. Germline CDR1 and CDR2: SGHNT and YYREEE (reference sequence). This CDR3 reads CASSSAGLARSGELFF. CDR3 nucleotides: TGTGCCAGCAGCTCCGCCGGACTAGCCCGATCCGGGGAGCTGTTTTTT.

The V call is TRBV3-1 (or the pseudogene TRBV3-2), the J call TRBJ2-3; maybe TRBD2 (6 bases). The CDR3 is made up of 20 amino acids. The germline V gene has CDR1 LGHDT and CDR2 YNNKEL (reference sequence). The V end lost 2 bases, the J end lost 2 bases, and 26 bases lay between the germline ends. The CDR3 nucleotides read TGTGCCAGCAGCCAAATTTCCAGACCCACACCGGGAGCCCCCACAGATACGCAGTATTTT. It is translated as CASSQISRPTPGAPTDTQYF.

The CDR3, as DNA: TGTGCTAGTGGCCTCTGGACTAGCGGGATAGAGCAGTTCTTC. It yields the protein CASGLWTSGIEQFF. V usage is TRBV12-5 and J usage is TRBJ2-1, with TRBD2 matching 12 bases. J was trimmed by 10 bases and V by 6 bases; bases with no gene match: 7. Germline V gene data show CDR1 as LGHNT and CDR2 as FRNRAP. This CDR3 has 14 residues.

The V and J genes are TRBV28 and TRBJ2-3, with TRBD2 identical over 10 bases. V was pared by 3 bases and J by 4 bases, with 13 bases of the junction left unmatched. This CDR3 has 18 amino acids. Germline V gene lookup returns CDR1 MDHEN and CDR2 SYDVKM. The CDR3 sequence: CASSFPPTKRGGADTQYF. CDR3 nucleotide sequence: TGTGCCAGCAGTTTCCCACCCACAAAGCGGGGGGGCGCAGATACGCAGTATTTT.

About this clone: This CDR3 is also generated by other DNA sequences in the sample. The V and J genes are TRBV11-3 and TRBJ1-1; D is undetermined. CDR1 SGHNT and CDR2 YENEEA come from the germline V gene. CDR3 length: 12 amino acids. Deletions cut 5 bases from V and 4 bases from J, with 8 bases between. The CDR3 DNA follows: TGTGCCAGCAGCCTCCGGAGCACTGAAGCTTTCTTT. Its translation is CASSLRSTEAFF.

The chain links TRBV5-4 to TRBJ2-5; 7 positions agree with TRBD1. In germline, CDR1 is SGHNT, CDR2 YYREEE (reference sequence). With V trimmed by 4 bases and J by 5 bases, 5 bases remained unmatched. The CDR3 is 13 amino acids. DNA of the CDR3: TGTGCCAGCAGCACTGACAGGGCCGAGACCCAGTACTTC. Amino acid sequence: CASSTDRAETQYF.